Shown below are 14 T cell receptor beta chains from a single sample sequenced in a study of cytomegalovirus exposure and HLA in healthy donors. The PCR contained 60 Vbeta and 13 Jbeta primers. Sequencing was performed with immunoSEQ multiplex PCR; in TCRdb, only in-frame clones are kept and a portion is missing. This sample has about 180,000 clones, with 70% to 90% found just once. Material: PBMCs. Every receptor here comes from a male donor in good health and CMV-seronegative.

The chain combines TRBV10-3 with TRBJ1-2; no clear D. V lost 10 bases to trimming and J lost 4 bases, with 22 bases between them. Germline V gives CDR1 ENHRY, CDR2 SYGVKD. This CDR3 has 15 residues. In DNA, the CDR3 is TGTGCCACCTCGGCGGTTAGGGAGGCTCCCTATGGCTACACCTTC. Translating gives CATSAVREAPYGYTF.

The chain is built from TRBV6-5 and TRBJ2-5; TRBD2 matches 8 bases. J was trimmed by 4 bases and V by 5 bases; bases with no gene match: 9. CDR1 MNHEY and CDR2 SVGAGI come from the germline V gene. This CDR3 spans 15 amino acids. The CDR3 DNA follows: TGTGCCAGCAGTGGTGCAGCGGGGGATTCAGAGACCCAGTACTTC. Translated: CASSGAAGDSETQYF.

The chain recombines TRBV21-1 with TRBJ2-7; TRBD1 is the table's D call, not checked against the DNA. TRBV21-1 constitutes a pseudogene. CDR3 size: 19 residues. CDR3: CASSKDRSGTGSGVYEQYF. The CDR3 DNA reads as TGTGCCAGCAGCAAAGACAGATCCGGGACAGGAAGCGGGGTCTACGAGCAGTACTTC.

This clone was seen repeatedly, ten times or more. The gene calls are TRBV6-4 and TRBJ2-3, with TRBD2 identical over 11 bases. Losses at the gene ends were 4 bases for V and 4 bases for J; bases not matched to a gene: 1. CDR1 and CDR2 (germline): MRHNA, SNTAGT. The CDR3 length is 14 residues. CDR3 nucleotide sequence: TGTGCCAGCAGTGGTAGCGGGGGGGCAGATACGCAGTATTTT. Its translation is CASSGSGGADTQYF.

This chain joins TRBV9 and TRBJ2-3; a weak D match, TRBD2 (5 bases). CDR1 is SGDLS and CDR2 is YYNGEE in the germline V gene. The CDR3 is 13 amino acids. V was clipped by 2 bases and J by 7 bases, with 11 bases between them. CDR3 DNA: TGTGCCAGCAGCGTGGAGGAAGTAAATACGCAGTATTTT. It yields the protein CASSVEEVNTQYF.

The chain recombines TRBV15 with TRBJ1-1; no clear D gene. This CDR3 region has 14 residues. The germline V and J ends were trimmed by 0 bases and 1 base, with 6 bases remaining between them. CDR1 and CDR2 (germline): LNHNV, YYDKDF (reference sequence). In nucleotides, the CDR3 is TGTGCCACCAGCAGAGACGGAGGGAACACTGAAGCTTTCTTT. Residues: CATSRDGGNTEAFF. The variable domain in full, with the rest retrieved from reference TRBV15 and TRBJ1-1, is DAMVIQNPRYQVTQFGKPVTLSCSQTLNHNVMYWYQQKSSQAPKLLFHYYDKDFNNEADTPDNFQSRRPNTSFCFLDIRSPGLGDTAMYLCATSRDGGNTEAFFGQGTRLTVV.

This sequence joins TRBV27 and TRBJ2-1, with TRBD1 matching over 12 bases. V was pared by 5 bases and J by 4 bases, with 3 bases of the junction left unmatched. CDR3 size: 15 residues. CDR1 and CDR2 (germline): MNHEY, SMNVEV (reference sequence). The CDR3: CASSLGQGAYNEQFF. The CDR3 nucleotides read TGTGCCAGCAGTCTGGGACAGGGGGCTTACAATGAGCAGTTCTTC.

This clone turned up a few times. V usage is TRBV7-2 and J usage is TRBJ2-1, with 9 bases matching TRBD1. CDR3 length: 15 amino acids. The ends lost 5 bases at V and 10 bases at J; junction bases unmatched: 12. CDR1 is SGHTA and CDR2 is FQGNSA in the germline V gene. The CDR3, as DNA: TGTGCCAGCAGCCCCGGGACAGGGTGGCCCCCAGAGCAGTTCTTC. Encoded protein: CASSPGTGWPPEQFF. Filled out from reference TRBV7-2 and TRBJ2-1, the complete variable domain reads GAGVSQSPSNKVTEKGKDVELRCDPISGHTALYWYRQSLGQGLEFLIYFQGNSAPDKSGLPSDRFSAERTGGSVSTLTIQRTQQEDSAVYLCASSPGTGWPPEQFFGPGTRLTVL.

In its sample, this clone was seen a few times. The rearrangement links TRBV28 to TRBJ2-2, with D maybe TRBD1 (6 bases). Germline V lookup: CDR1 MDHEN, CDR2 SYDVKM. The CDR3 has 14 residues. Deletions cut 6 bases from V and 0 bases from J, with 8 bases between. As DNA, the CDR3 is TGTGCCAGCAGACAGGGTTCGAACACCGGGGAGCTGTTTTTT. This translates into CASRQGSNTGELFF.

The V gene is TRBV6-6, the J gene TRBJ2-4; TRBD1 matches at 7 bases. Germline V gene data show CDR1 as MNHNY and CDR2 as SVGAGI (reference sequence). Trimming at V came to 5 bases and at J to 1 base, leaving 8 bases not matched to a gene. The CDR3 is 16 amino acids. CDR3 DNA sequence: TGTGCCAGCAGTCGACAGGGTCTTTCGGCCAAAAACATTCAGTACTTC. Residues: CASSRQGLSAKNIQYF.

The genes are TRBV11-2 and TRBJ1-2; no clear D gene. Deletions cut 5 bases from V and 8 bases from J, with 18 bases between. The CDR3 runs to 14 residues. From germline, CDR1 is SGHAT and CDR2 FQNNGV. The DNA of the CDR3 is TGTGCCAGCAGCGTTATTAAGGGATGGAGGGGCTACACCTTC. It codes for CASSVIKGWRGYTF.

This clone was counted between two and nine times. The V gene is TRBV6-5, the J gene TRBJ1-4; perhaps TRBD1 as D (6 bases). V lost 0 bases, J lost 8 bases, and 16 bases lay in between. The CDR3 covers 16 residues. CDR1 is MNHEY and CDR2 is SVGAGI in the germline V gene. CDR3 sequence reads: CASSYSDDRSSEKLFF. The CDR3 DNA is TGTGCCAGCAGTTACTCCGACGACAGGTCGAGCGAAAAACTGTTTTTT.

This chain connects TRBV29-1 to TRBJ2-3; 8 nucleotides align to TRBD2. With V trimmed by 7 bases and J by 2 bases, 5 bases remained unmatched. The CDR3 covers 13 residues. Germline CDR1 and CDR2: SQVTM and ANQGSEA. In DNA, the CDR3 is TGCAGCGGCGGCGGGGGGTTCACAGATACGCAGTATTTT. Its translation: CSGGGGFTDTQYF.

The J gene is TRBJ2-5, the V gene TRBV9; 11 bases map to TRBD2. Per the germline V gene, CDR1 is SGDLS and CDR2 is YYNGEE. This CDR3 is 16 amino acids long. Germline trimming cut 3 bases from V and 2 bases from J; bases unmatched to any gene: 6. CDR3 sequence (DNA): TGTGCCAGCAGCGCGCCACTAGCGGGAGTACAAGAGACCCAGTACTTC. This sequence encodes CASSAPLAGVQETQYF. Drawing the rest from reference TRBV9 and TRBJ2-5, the complete variable domain is DSGVTQTPKHLITATGQRVTLRCSPRSGDLSVYWYQQSLDQGLQFLIQYYNGEERAKGNILERFSAQQFPDLHSELNLSSLELGDSALYFCASSAPLAGVQETQYFGPGTRLLVL.